The rows below give T cell receptor beta chains drawn from one sample of a study of blood T cell repertoires in COVID-19. Here immunoSEQ multiplex PCR was the method, and the copy in TCRdb shows in-frame clones only, minus some. The data contain under 65,000 clones, about nine tenths of them singletons. The sequencing input was peripheral blood. Receptors were obtained from a human donor in a cohort sampled during active COVID-19. CDR3s include the opening cysteine and the closing phenylalanine or tryptophan. A D gene is named only where the DNA matches it firmly. Expanded clones get a size class; other rows say once, few or many, or leave the size out.

once	.	TRBV5-1	TRBJ2-5	CASSGTQETQYF	TGCGCCAGCAGCGGTACTCAAGAGACCCAGTACTTC
.	.	TRBV19	TRBJ1-3	CASSNPPPGGNTIYF	TGTGCCAGTAGTAATCCACCTCCGGGAGGAAACACCATATATTTT
once	.	TRBV28	TRBJ2-1	CASSSVLDSYNEQFF	TGTGCCAGCAGTTCCGTACTAGATTCCTACAATGAGCAGTTCTTC
.	TRBD1	TRBV5-4	TRBJ1-1	CASSSKQGENTEAFF	TGTGCCAGCAGCTCCAAACAGGGGGAGAACACTGAAGCTTTCTTT
.	TRBD1	TRBV2	TRBJ1-2	CASSGQGLDGYTF	TGTGCCAGCAGTGGACAGGGGTTGGATGGCTACACCTTC
once	.	TRBV24-1	TRBJ2-2	CATGGAEKNTGELFF	TGTGCCACCGGGGGGGCAGAAAAAAACACCGGGGAGCTGTTTTTT
.	.	TRBV27	TRBJ2-1	CASSSQGDEQFF	TGTGCCAGCAGTTCACAGGGCGATGAGCAGTTCTTC
.	TRBD2	TRBV6-4	TRBJ2-1	CASSSGPYNEQFF	TGTGCCAGCTCTAGCGGTCCTTACAATGAGCAGTTCTTC
.	.	TRBV4-3	TRBJ1-1	CASSQDGRVDTEAFF	TGCGCCAGCAGCCAAGACGGCAGGGTGGACACTGAAGCTTTCTTT
.	TRBD2	TRBV6-5	TRBJ2-1	CASSSLAGGTYNEQFF	TGTGCCAGCAGTTCCCTAGCGGGAGGAACCTACAATGAGCAGTTCTTC
once	.	TRBV7-2	TRBJ2-7	CASSSLEAPYEQYF	TGTGCCAGCAGCTCCCTGGAGGCCCCCTACGAGCAGTACTTC
.	TRBD2	TRBV5-1	TRBJ2-3	CASSSTGGSPTQYF	TGCGCCAGCAGCTCCACGGGGGGTAGCCCTACGCAGTATTTT
.	TRBD2	TRBV5-1	TRBJ2-3	CASSSAGTSGVGTDTQYF	TGCGCCAGCAGCTCAGCCGGGACTAGCGGGGTAGGCACAGATACGCAGTATTTT
.	.	TRBV4-1	TRBJ2-1	CASSPSGNEQFF	TGCGCCAGCAGCCCCAGCGGTAATGAGCAGTTCTTC
once	.	TRBV4-1	TRBJ1-2	CASSQASGPYYGYTF	TGCGCCAGCAGCCAAGCGAGTGGTCCCTACTATGGCTACACCTTC
.	.	TRBV7-2	TRBJ2-1	CASSGGWTRYNEQFF	TGTGCCAGCAGCGGGGGCTGGACGCGCTACAATGAGCAGTTCTTC
.	.	TRBV30	TRBJ2-7	CAWSAGQSYEQYF	TGTGCCTGGAGTGCCGGACAGTCCTACGAGCAGTACTTC
.	.	TRBV4-3	TRBJ2-7	CASSQALTALYEQYF	TGCGCCAGCAGCCAAGCCCTGACAGCGCTCTACGAGCAGTACTTC
.	TRBD2	TRBV11-3	TRBJ2-1	CASSSQGLAGSNEQFF	TGTGCCAGCAGCTCCCAGGGACTAGCGGGGAGTAATGAGCAGTTCTTC
.	TRBD2	TRBV18	TRBJ2-3	CASSPQTSGTDTQYF	TGTGCCAGCTCACCGCAGACTAGCGGCACAGATACGCAGTATTTT
.	TRBD2	TRBV28	TRBJ2-5	CASSLFGGLAGELEETQYF	TGTGCCAGCAGTTTATTTGGGGGACTAGCGGGAGAGCTTGAGGAGACCCAGTACTTC
.	TRBD1	TRBV19	TRBJ1-5	CASSSGTGITNQPQHF	TGTGCCAGTAGTTCCGGGACAGGAATTACCAATCAGCCCCAGCATTTT
.	.	TRBV5-1	TRBJ2-5	CASSLLSSPGETQYF	TGCGCCAGCAGCTTATTGTCTAGCCCCGGGGAGACCCAGTACTTC
.	.	TRBV19	TRBJ1-1	CASSHVGGGSGTEAFF	TGTGCCAGTAGCCATGTAGGGGGGGGGTCAGGCACTGAAGCTTTCTTT
.	.	TRBV18	TRBJ2-1	CASSKSEDEQFF	TGTGCCAGCTCAAAAAGCGAGGATGAGCAGTTCTTC
few	TRBD1	TRBV5-1	TRBJ1-2	CASGLNPGQGASGYTF	TGCGCCAGCGGTTTGAATCCGGGACAGGGGGCGAGCGGCTACACCTTC
.	TRBD2	TRBV12-3/TRBV12-4	TRBJ2-7	CASSSGLNYEQYF	TGTGCCAGCAGTTCGGGACTAAACTACGAGCAGTACTTC
.	.	TRBV3-1/TRBV3-2	TRBJ2-1	CASSYGGADPAINEQFF	TGTGCCAGCAGTTATGGCGGAGCGGACCCCGCCATAAATGAGCAGTTCTTC
.	TRBD1	TRBV28	TRBJ1-2	CASRTIGQGDGYTF	TGTGCCAGCAGGACGATCGGACAGGGGGATGGCTACACCTTC
.	.	TRBV6-6	TRBJ2-5	CASSYRGGETQYF	TGTGCCAGCAGTTACAGGGGGGGAGAGACCCAGTACTTC
.	TRBD2	TRBV27	TRBJ2-5	CASRISGGAGETQYF	TGTGCCAGCAGGATCAGCGGGGGGGCCGGGGAGACCCAGTACTTC
.	.	TRBV18	TRBJ1-5	CASSPPPPGYNQPQHF	TGTGCCAGCTCACCCCCCCCGCCAGGCTACAATCAGCCCCAGCATTTT
.	.	TRBV5-1	TRBJ1-5	CASSLVVTGRPYSNQPQHF	TGCGCCAGCAGCTTGGTAGTCACAGGGCGCCCTTATAGCAATCAGCCCCAGCATTTT
.	.	TRBV18	TRBJ1-4	CASSPSLNEKLFF	TGTGCCAGCTCACCTAGCCTGAATGAAAAACTGTTTTTT
.	.	TRBV2	TRBJ2-1	CASSQYNEQFF	TGTGCCAGCAGCCAGTACAATGAGCAGTTCTTC
.	.	TRBV11-3	TRBJ2-5	CASSLGARETQYF	TGTGCCAGCAGCTTAGGCGCGAGGGAGACCCAGTACTTC
.	.	TRBV7-2	TRBJ1-5	CASSFRQDQPQHF	TGTGCCAGCAGCTTTCGGCAGGATCAGCCCCAGCATTTT